A selection of T cell receptor beta chains follows, all from one sample in a study of cytomegalovirus exposure and HLA in healthy donors. TCRdb keeps only in-frame clones here, not all; method: immunoSEQ multiplex PCR. Among more than 150,000 clones listed, 60% to 85% were seen once. The sequencing input was PBMCs. These receptors all stem from a man aged 18-30 years in good health and CMV-seronegative. Both conserved end residues are part of each CDR3. A D gene is named only where the DNA matches it firmly. Not every row has a clone size; where given, it reads once, few, many or a size class.

V gene	clone size	D gene	J gene	CDR3 DNA	CDR3 protein
TRBV27	NA	NA	TRBJ2-3	TGTGCCAGCAGTTCCCAGCGTGACCTCACAGATACGCAGTATTTT	CASSSQRDLTDTQYF
TRBV29-1	NA	TRBD1	TRBJ1-2	TGCAGCGTTGAAGAGGAGACAGGGGTGGATGGCTACACCTTC	CSVEEETGVDGYTF
TRBV19	NA	NA	TRBJ1-4	TGTGCCAGTAGTGAGCAGGGACAAAATGAAAAACTGTTTTTT	CASSEQGQNEKLFF
TRBV19	NA	NA	TRBJ2-1	TGTGCCAGTAGTATGCCAGGGCACAATGAGCAGTTCTTC	CASSMPGHNEQFF
TRBV10-3	NA	NA	TRBJ2-7	TGTGCCACAAACCGGGACAACTACGAGCAGTACTTC	CATNRDNYEQYF
TRBV7-6	NA	NA	TRBJ2-5	TGTGCCGGGGGTAGCGGCAGACTGACAAAAGAGACCCAGTACTTC	CAGGSGRLTKETQYF
TRBV2	NA	NA	TRBJ2-3	TGTGCCAGCAGTGTCGCGGGTCCAGATACGCAGTATTTT	CASSVAGPDTQYF
TRBV2	NA	TRBD1	TRBJ1-1	TGTGCCAGCAGGTGGGACAGTAACACTGAAGCTTTCTTT	CASRWDSNTEAFF
TRBV6-1	NA	TRBD1	TRBJ1-2	TGTGCCAGCAGTGAAATGACAGGGTCGGGCTATGGCTACACCTTC	CASSEMTGSGYGYTF
TRBV7-9	once	NA	TRBJ2-5	TGTGCCAGCAGCCACCTCTCGGACAGACAAGAGACCCAGTACTTC	CASSHLSDRQETQYF
TRBV15	few	NA	TRBJ1-1	TGTGCCACCAGCGGCACGCTGACTGAAGCTTTCTTT	CATSGTLTEAFF
TRBV7-3	NA	TRBD2	TRBJ2-5	TGTGCCAGCAGCGGACTAGCGGGAGAGACCCAGTACTTC	CASSGLAGETQYF
TRBV7-9	NA	NA	TRBJ1-2	TGTGCCAGTCATTCGGCGGGACGGGGCTACACCTTC	CASHSAGRGYTF
TRBV6-5	NA	NA	TRBJ1-1	TGTGCCAGCAGTTACGCCCGGGGGACTGAAGCTTTCTTT	CASSYARGTEAFF
TRBV11-1	once	NA	TRBJ2-1	TGTGCCAGCAGCAGGGGGGGGAGCACGGGTGAGCAGTTCTTC	CASSRGGSTGEQFF
TRBV9	NA	NA	TRBJ2-3	TGTGCCAGCAGCCCCAAAGGTTCGGGTCGGGTGCCAGATACGCAGTATTTT	CASSPKGSGRVPDTQYF
TRBV4-1	NA	TRBD1	TRBJ1-6	TGCGCCAGCAGCCAACCCGCGTCCCGGGACAGGAGGACCCTCCACTTT	CASSQPASRDRRTLHF
TRBV11-2	NA	TRBD2	TRBJ2-5	TGTGCCAGCAGCCAGGGAGGGGTGGAGACCCAGTACTTC	CASSQGGVETQYF
TRBV6-5	NA	TRBD1	TRBJ2-7	TGTGCCAGCAGGGGGACAGGTGGGTCGTACGAGCAGTACTTC	CASRGTGGSYEQYF
TRBV9	NA	NA	TRBJ1-1	TGTGCCAGCAGCTCCAATAACGGGAAGAACACTGAAGCTTTCTTT	CASSSNNGKNTEAFF
TRBV7-2	NA	TRBD1	TRBJ2-7	TGTGCCAGCAGCGGGACGACAGGGCGGTACGAGCAGTACTTC	CASSGTTGRYEQYF
TRBV29-1	NA	NA	TRBJ2-3	TGCAGCGTTGAAGGGGCGGGGAGCACAGATACGCAGTATTTT	CSVEGAGSTDTQYF
TRBV2	NA	NA	TRBJ2-1	TGTGCCAGCAGTGAATTCCAGCGGAGTTACAATGAGCAGTTCTTC	CASSEFQRSYNEQFF
TRBV18	NA	TRBD2	TRBJ2-1	TGTGCCAGCTCACCCAGGACTAGCGATGCCTACAATGAGCAGTTCTTC	CASSPRTSDAYNEQFF
TRBV6-1	NA	TRBD2	TRBJ2-3	TGTGCCAGCAGTGAGTTAGCGGGAGTGGGCACAGATACGCAGTATTTT	CASSELAGVGTDTQYF
TRBV5-4	few	NA	TRBJ1-4	TGTGCCAGCAGCGGGATTCCCGGGGTGAGGAGCGAAAAACTGTTTTTT	CASSGIPGVRSEKLFF
TRBV19	few	TRBD2	TRBJ2-7	TGTGCCAGTAGTATATGGGCGGGAGGTGTCTACGAGCAGTACTTC	CASSIWAGGVYEQYF
TRBV6-1	NA	NA	TRBJ2-2	TGTGCCAGCAGTGAAGTCAGGGGGGCGACCGGGGAGCTGTTTTTT	CASSEVRGATGELFF
TRBV10-3	many	NA	TRBJ1-3	TGTGCCATCAGTAGAGGACGGGGGGACACCATATATTTT	CAISRGRGDTIYF